This is a list of T cell receptor beta chains from one sample in a study of human T cells and chemical hapten exposure. MiXCR was run by TCRdb on the RACE reads, yielding one entry per CDR3 protein. The sample has around 250,000 distinct CDR3 sequences; more than 6.5% are singletons. The sequenced sample was whole blood, obtained in connection with sensitization to the hapten diphenylcyclopropenone (DPC). The receptors derive from a woman between 40 and 50 years old with alopecia areata. Some clones in this sample may be carry-over from other donors' samples. The CDR3 runs from the conserved cysteine through the conserved F or W. The D gene is left open where the match is weak. Clone sizes are given selectively: once, few, many, or a class where the clone is expanded.

j_gene | abundance | d_gene | v_gene | len | CDR3aa | CDR3nt
TRBJ2-7 | . | . | TRBV20-1 | 13 | CSETRPVTYEQYF | TGCAGCGAAACCCGGCCCGTTACCTACGAGCAGTACTTC
TRBJ1-1 | few | . | TRBV5-1 | 14 | CASSSDMEGIEAFF | TGCGCCAGCAGCTCCGATATGGAGGGAATTGAAGCTTTCTTT
TRBJ2-1 | . | . | TRBV6-5 | 11 | CASSYGREQFF | TGTGCCAGCAGTTACGGCCGTGAGCAGTTCTTC
TRBJ2-7 | few | TRBD2 | TRBV27 | 15 | CASSRSGYPGNEQYF | TGTGCCAGCAGCCGTAGCGGGTACCCCGGAAACGAGCAGTACTTC
TRBJ1-2 | . | TRBD1 | TRBV28 | 15 | CASSLQTGWNYGYTF | TGTGCCAGCAGCCTTCAGACAGGGTGGAACTATGGCTACACCTTC
TRBJ2-5 | few | TRBD2 | TRBV9 | 16 | CASSVGGLAGAETQYF | TGTGCCAGCAGCGTAGGCGGACTAGCGGGAGCAGAGACCCAGTACTTC
TRBJ2-1 | . | . | TRBV7-2 | 12 | CASSLDLSEQFF | TGTGCCAGCAGCTTAGACCTATCCGAGCAGTTCTTC
TRBJ2-7 | . | . | TRBV5-1 | 15 | CASKNRPLSSYEQYF | TGCGCCAGCAAAAACAGGCCCCTAAGCTCCTACGAGCAGTACTTC
TRBJ1-2 | . | TRBD1 | TRBV9 | 15 | CASSKTGGFGYGYTF | TGTGCCAGCAGCAAAACAGGGGGCTTTGGGTATGGCTACACCTTC
TRBJ2-3 | . | . | TRBV20-1 | 14 | CSARDRKRTDTQYF | TGCAGTGCTAGAGATAGGAAAAGGACAGATACGCAGTATTTT